Listed here are 10 T cell receptor beta chains from one sample, sequenced in a study of blood T cell repertoires in COVID-19. Using immunoSEQ multiplex PCR, the repertoire was profiled, and TCRdb retains in-frame clones only, with some absent. Of under 150,000 clones in the sample, 65% to 80% were seen once. The specimen sequenced was peripheral blood. The receptors come from a man aged 55 to 70 with acute or convalescent COVID-19.

V and J are TRBV4-3 and TRBJ2-5; possible D gene TRBD2, 7 bases. Between the trimmed V and J ends, which lost 0 bases and 2 bases, there was a span of 13 bases. The CDR3 has 16 residues. Germline CDR1 reads LGHNA; CDR2 reads YSLEER. The CDR3 bases are TGCGCCAGCAGCCAAGATTGGGGGGGGGCTCAAGAGACCCAGTACTTC. Its protein product is CASSQDWGGAQETQYF.

The CDR3 sequence: CASTLVPGQFEAFF. CDR3 sequence (DNA): TGTGCCAGCACCCTCGTCCCTGGACAGTTCGAAGCTTTCTTT. V and J are TRBV28 and TRBJ1-1, with D tentatively TRBD1 (6 bases). V lost 7 bases to trimming and J lost 8 bases, with 20 bases between them. The germline V gene has CDR1 MDHEN and CDR2 SYDVKM. The CDR3 contains 14 residues.

This chain joins TRBV19 and TRBJ2-2; 10 bases are shared with TRBD2. Germline CDR1 and CDR2: LNHDA and SQIVND (reference sequence). The CDR3 is 20 residues long. V was pared by 2 bases and J by 1 base, with 13 bases of the junction left unmatched. CDR3 sequence (DNA): TGTGCCAGTAGTATAATTCGGCTAGCGGGAGTGGTGGGGAACACCGGGGAGCTGTTTTTT. Its translation: CASSIIRLAGVVGNTGELFF.

This clone turned up a few times. V gene TRBV9 combines with J gene TRBJ1-5; the D gene is possibly TRBD1 (6 bases). Per germline, CDR1 SGDLS and CDR2 YYNGEE. Trimming took off 3 bases at V and 2 bases at J, with 12 bases between the two ends. The CDR3 runs 15 residues. This CDR3 is CASSATGNGNQPQHF. The CDR3 bases are TGTGCCAGCAGCGCCACAGGGAACGGCAATCAGCCCCAGCATTTT.

V and J are TRBV9 and TRBJ1-1, with D perhaps matching TRBD1 (6 bases). Germline V gives CDR1 SGDLS, CDR2 YYNGEE. V was cut by 3 bases and J by 5 bases, with 11 bases left in between. CDR3 size: 13 residues. CDR3: CASSAGGRTEAFF. The CDR3 coding sequence is TGTGCCAGCAGCGCGGGGGGGCGAACTGAAGCTTTCTTT. The full variable domain, with the rest looked up from reference TRBV9 and TRBJ1-1, is DSGVTQTPKHLITATGQRVTLRCSPRSGDLSVYWYQQSLDQGLQFLIQYYNGEERAKGNILERFSAQQFPDLHSELNLSSLELGDSALYFCASSAGGRTEAFFGQGTRLTVV.

The chain couples TRBV30 to TRBJ1-2, with 12 bases lining up with TRBD1. The CDR3 covers 12 residues. V dropped 5 bases and J dropped 6; count of bases not matched to a gene: 1. The germline V gene encodes CDR1 GTSNPN and CDR2 SVGIG (reference sequence). CDR3 coding DNA: TGTGCCTGGGGGACAGGGGGCAATGGCTACACCTTC. Translating gives CAWGTGGNGYTF.

The chain couples TRBV28 to TRBJ2-7; no firm D call. The CDR3 has 13 amino acids. From germline, CDR1 is MDHEN and CDR2 SYDVKM. V was cut by 2 bases and J by 2 bases, with 7 bases left in between. CDR3 in amino acids: CASSLNGAYEQYF. The CDR3 bases are TGTGCCAGCAGTTTAAACGGTGCCTACGAGCAGTACTTC.

The count of this clone is one. The gene calls are TRBV5-1 and TRBJ2-1; 7 bases map to TRBD2. Germline CDR1 is SGHRS and CDR2 is YFSETQ. After removal of 0 bases from V and 1 base from J, the junction contained 7 bases not matched to a gene. This CDR3 has 17 amino acids. CDR3 protein: CASSLEGAGSSYNEQFF. The CDR3 DNA is TGCGCCAGCAGCTTGGAGGGAGCGGGAAGTTCCTACAATGAGCAGTTCTTC. Combining the CDR3 with reference TRBV5-1 and TRBJ2-1 gives the whole variable domain KAGVTQTPRYLIKTRGQQVTLSCSPISGHRSVSWYQQTPGQGLQFLFEYFSETQRNKGNFPGRFSGRQFSNSRSEMNVSTLELGDSALYLCASSLEGAGSSYNEQFFGPGTRLTVL.

The chain carries TRBV6-5 and TRBJ2-2; D remains ambiguous. Germline V gives CDR1 MNHEY, CDR2 SVGAGI. V was cut by 3 bases and J by 7 bases, with 3 bases left in between. This CDR3 region has 11 residues. The CDR3 DNA is TGTGCCAGCAGTTATTACGGGGAGCTGTTTTTT. Its translation is CASSYYGELFF.

The chain joins TRBV7-8 to TRBJ1-6, with 7 positions matching TRBD1. Per germline, CDR1 SGHVS and CDR2 FQNEAQ. The junction had 4 bases not matched to a gene; V was cut back by 1 base and J by 7 bases. The CDR3 has 15 amino acids. The CDR3, as DNA: TGTGCCAGCAGCTTAGTAGGGACAGAAAATTCACCCCTCCACTTT. This encodes CASSLVGTENSPLHF.